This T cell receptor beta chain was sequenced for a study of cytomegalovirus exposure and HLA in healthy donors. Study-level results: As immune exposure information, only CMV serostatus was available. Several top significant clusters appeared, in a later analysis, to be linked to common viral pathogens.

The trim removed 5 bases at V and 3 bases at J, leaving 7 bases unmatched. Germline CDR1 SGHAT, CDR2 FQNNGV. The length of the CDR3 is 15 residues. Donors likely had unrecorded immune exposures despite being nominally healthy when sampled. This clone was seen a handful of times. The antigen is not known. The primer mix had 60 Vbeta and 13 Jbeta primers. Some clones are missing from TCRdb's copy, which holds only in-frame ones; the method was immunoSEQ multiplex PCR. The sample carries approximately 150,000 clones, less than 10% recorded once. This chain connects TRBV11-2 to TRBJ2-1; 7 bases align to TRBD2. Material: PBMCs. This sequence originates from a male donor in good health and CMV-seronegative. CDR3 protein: CASSQISGFYNEQFF. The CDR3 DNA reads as TGTGCCAGCAGCCAAATTAGCGGGTTCTACAATGAGCAGTTCTTC.